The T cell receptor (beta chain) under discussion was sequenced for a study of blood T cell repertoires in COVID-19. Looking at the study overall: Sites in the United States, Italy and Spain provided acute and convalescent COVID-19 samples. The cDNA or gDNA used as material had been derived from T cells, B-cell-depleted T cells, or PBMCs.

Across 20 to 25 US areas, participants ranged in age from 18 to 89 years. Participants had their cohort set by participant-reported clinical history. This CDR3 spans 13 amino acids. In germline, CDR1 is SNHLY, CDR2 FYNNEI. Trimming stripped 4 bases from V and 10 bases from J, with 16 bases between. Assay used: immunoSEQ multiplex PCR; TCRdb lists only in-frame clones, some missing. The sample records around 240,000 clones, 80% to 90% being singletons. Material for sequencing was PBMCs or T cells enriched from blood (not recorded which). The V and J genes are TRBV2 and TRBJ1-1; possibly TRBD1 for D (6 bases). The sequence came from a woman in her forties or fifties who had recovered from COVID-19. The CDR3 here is CASSGTGQMGAFF. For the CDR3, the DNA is TGTGCCAGCAGTGGAACAGGGCAAATGGGAGCTTTCTTT.